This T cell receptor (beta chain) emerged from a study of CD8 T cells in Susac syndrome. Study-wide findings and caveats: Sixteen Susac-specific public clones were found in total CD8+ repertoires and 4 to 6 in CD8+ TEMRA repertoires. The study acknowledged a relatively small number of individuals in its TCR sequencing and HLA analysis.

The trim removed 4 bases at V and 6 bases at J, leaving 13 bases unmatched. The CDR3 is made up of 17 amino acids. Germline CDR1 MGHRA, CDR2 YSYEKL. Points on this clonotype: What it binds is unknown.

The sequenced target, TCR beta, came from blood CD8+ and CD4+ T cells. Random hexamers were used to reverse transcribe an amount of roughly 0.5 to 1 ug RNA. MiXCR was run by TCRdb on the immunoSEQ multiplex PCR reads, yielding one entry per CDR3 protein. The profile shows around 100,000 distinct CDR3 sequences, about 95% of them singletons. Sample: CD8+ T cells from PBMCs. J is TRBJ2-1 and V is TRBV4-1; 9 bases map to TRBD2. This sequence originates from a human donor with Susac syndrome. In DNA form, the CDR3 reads TGCGCCAGCAGCCTCAGTGCCGGGACTAGCAGTATCAATGAGCAGTTCTTC. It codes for CASSLSAGTSSINEQFF.